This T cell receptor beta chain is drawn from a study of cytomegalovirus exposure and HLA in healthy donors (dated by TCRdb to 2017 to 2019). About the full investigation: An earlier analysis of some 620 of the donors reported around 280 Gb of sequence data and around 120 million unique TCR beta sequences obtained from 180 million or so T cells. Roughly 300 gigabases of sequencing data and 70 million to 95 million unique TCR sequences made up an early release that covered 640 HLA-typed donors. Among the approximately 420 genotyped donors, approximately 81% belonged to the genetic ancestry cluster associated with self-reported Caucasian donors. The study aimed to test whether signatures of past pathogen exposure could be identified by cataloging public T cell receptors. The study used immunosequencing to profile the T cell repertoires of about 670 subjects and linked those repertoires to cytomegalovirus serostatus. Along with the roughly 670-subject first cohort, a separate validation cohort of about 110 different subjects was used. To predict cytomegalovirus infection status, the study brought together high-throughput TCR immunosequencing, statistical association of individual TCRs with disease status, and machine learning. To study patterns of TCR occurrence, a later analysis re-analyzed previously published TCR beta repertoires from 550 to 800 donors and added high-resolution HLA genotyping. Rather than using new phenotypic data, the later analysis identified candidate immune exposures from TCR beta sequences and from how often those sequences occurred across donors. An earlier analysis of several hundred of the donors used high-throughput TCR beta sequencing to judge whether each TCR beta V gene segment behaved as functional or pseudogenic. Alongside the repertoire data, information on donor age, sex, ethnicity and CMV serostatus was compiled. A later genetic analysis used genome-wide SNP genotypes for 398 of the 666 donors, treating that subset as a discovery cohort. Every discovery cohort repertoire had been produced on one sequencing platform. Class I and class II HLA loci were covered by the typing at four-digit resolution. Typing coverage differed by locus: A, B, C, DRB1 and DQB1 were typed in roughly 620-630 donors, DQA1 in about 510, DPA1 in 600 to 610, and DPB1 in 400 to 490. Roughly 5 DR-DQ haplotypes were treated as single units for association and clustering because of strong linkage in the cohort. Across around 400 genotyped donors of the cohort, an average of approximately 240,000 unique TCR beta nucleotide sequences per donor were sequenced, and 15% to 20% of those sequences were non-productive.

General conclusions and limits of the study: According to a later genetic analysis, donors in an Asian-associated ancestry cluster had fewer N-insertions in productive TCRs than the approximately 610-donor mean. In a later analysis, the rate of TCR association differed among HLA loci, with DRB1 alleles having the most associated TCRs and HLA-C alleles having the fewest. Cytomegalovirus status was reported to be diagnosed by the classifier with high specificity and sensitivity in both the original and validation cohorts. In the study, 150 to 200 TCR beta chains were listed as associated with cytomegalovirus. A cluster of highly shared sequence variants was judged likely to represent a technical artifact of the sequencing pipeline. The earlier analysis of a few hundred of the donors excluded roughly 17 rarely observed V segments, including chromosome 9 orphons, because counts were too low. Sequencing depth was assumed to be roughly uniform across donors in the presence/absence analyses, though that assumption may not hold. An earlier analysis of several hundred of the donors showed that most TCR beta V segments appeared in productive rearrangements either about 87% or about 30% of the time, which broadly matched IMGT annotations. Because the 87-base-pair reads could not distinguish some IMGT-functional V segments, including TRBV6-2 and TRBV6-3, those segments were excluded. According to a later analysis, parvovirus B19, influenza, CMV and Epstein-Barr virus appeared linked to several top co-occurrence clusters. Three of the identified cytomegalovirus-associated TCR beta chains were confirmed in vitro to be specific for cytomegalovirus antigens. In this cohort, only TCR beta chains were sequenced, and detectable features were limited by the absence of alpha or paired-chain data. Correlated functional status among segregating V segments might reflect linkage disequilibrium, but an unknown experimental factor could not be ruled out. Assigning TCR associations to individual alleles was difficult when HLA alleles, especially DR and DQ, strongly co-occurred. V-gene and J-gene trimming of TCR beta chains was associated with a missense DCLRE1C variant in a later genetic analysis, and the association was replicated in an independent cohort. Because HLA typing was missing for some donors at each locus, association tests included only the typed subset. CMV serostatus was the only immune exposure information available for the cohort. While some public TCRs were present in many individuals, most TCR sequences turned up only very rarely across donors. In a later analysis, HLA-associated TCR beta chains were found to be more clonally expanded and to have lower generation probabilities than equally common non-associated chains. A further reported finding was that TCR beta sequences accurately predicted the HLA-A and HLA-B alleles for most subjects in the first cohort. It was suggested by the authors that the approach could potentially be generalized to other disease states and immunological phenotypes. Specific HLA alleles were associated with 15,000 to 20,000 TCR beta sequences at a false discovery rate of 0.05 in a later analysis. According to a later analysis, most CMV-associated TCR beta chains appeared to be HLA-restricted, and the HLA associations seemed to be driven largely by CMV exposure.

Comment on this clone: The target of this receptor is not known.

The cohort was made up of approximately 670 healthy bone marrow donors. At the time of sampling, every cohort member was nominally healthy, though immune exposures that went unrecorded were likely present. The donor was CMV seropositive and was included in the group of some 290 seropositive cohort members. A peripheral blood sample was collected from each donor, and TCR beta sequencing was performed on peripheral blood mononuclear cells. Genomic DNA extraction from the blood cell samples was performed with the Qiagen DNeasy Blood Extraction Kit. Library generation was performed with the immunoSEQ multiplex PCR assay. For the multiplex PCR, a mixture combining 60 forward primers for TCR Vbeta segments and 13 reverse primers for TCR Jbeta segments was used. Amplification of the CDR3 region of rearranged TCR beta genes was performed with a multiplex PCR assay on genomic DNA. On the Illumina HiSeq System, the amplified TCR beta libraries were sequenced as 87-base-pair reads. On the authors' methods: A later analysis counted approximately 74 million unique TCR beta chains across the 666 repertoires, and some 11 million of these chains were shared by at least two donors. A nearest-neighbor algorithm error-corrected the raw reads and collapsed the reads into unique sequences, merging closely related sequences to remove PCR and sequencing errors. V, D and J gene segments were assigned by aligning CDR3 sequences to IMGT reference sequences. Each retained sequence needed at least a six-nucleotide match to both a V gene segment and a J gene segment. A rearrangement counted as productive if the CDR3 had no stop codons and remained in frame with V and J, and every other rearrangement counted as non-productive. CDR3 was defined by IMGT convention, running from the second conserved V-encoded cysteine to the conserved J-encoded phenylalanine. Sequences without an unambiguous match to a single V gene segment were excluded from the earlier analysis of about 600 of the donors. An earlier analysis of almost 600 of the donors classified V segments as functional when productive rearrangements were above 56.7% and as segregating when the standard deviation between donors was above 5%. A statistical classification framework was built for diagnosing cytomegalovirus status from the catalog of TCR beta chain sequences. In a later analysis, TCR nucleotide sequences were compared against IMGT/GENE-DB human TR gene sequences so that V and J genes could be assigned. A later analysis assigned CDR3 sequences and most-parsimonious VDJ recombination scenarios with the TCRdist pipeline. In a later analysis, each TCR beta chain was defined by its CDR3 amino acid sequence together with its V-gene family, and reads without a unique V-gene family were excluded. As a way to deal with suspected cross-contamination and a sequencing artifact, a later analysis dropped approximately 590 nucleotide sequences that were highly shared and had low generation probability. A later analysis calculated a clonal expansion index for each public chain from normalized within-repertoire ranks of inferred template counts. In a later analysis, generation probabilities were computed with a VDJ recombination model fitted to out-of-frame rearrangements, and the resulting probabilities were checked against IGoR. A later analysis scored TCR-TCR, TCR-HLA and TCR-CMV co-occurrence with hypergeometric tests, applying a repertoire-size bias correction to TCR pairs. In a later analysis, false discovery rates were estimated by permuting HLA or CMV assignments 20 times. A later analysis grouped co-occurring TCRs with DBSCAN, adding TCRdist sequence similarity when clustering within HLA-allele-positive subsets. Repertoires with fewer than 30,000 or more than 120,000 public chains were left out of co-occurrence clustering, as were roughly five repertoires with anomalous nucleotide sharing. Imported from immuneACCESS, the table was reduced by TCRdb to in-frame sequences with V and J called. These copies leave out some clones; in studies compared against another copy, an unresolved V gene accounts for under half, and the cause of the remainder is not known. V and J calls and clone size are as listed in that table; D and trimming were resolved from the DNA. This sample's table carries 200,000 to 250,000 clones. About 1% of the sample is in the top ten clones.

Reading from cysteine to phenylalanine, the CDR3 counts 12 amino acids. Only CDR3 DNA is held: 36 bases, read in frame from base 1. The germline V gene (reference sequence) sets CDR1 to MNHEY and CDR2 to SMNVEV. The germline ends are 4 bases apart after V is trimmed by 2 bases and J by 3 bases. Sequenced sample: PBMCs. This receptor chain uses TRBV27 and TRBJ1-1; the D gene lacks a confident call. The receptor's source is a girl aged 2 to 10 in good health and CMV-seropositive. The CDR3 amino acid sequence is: CASSLPDTEAFF. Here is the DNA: TGTGCCAGCAGTTTACCAGACACTGAAGCTTTCTTT.